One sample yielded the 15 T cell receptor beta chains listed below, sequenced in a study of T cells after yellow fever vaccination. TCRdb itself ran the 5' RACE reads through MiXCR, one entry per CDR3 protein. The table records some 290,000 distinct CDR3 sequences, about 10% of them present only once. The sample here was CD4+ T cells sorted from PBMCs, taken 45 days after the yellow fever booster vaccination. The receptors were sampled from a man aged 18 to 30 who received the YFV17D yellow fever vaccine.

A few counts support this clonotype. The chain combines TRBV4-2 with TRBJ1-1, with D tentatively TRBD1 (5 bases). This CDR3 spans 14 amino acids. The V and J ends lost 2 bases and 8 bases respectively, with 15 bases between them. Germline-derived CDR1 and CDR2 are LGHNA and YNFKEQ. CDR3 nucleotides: TGTGCCAGCAGCCAACACGGGGGAGAACTAGAAGCTTTCTTT. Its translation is CASSQHGGELEAFF.

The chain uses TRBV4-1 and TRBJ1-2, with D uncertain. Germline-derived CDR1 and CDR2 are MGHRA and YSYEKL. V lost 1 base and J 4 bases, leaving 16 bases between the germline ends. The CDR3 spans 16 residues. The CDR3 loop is CASSQAGGKKTYGYTF. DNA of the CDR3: TGCGCCAGCAGCCAAGCGGGAGGGAAAAAAACCTATGGCTACACCTTC.

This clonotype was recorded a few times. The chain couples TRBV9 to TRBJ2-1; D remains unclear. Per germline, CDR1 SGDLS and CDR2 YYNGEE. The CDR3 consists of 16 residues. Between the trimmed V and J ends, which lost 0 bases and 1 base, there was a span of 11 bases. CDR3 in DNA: TGTGCCAGCAGCGTAGTGCAGGTCGCATCCTACAATGAGCAGTTCTTC. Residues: CASSVVQVASYNEQFF. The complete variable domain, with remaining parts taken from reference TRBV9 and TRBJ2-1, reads DSGVTQTPKHLITATGQRVTLRCSPRSGDLSVYWYQQSLDQGLQFLIQYYNGEERAKGNILERFSAQQFPDLHSELNLSSLELGDSALYFCASSVVQVASYNEQFFGPGTRLTVL.

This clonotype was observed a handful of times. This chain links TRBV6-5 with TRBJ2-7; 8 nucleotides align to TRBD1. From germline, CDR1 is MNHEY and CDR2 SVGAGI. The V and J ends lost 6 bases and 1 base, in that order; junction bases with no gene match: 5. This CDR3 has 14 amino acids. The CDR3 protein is CASRDRGVSYEQYF. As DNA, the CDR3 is TGTGCCAGCAGAGACAGGGGAGTGTCCTACGAGCAGTACTTC.

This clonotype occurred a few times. DNA of the CDR3: TGTGCCAGCAGTTACCAGGGGGCGGGAGAGGGCTACACCTTC. It encodes CASSYQGAGEGYTF. V gene TRBV6-6 combines with J gene TRBJ1-2; 8 nucleotides align to TRBD1. Germline CDR1 MNHNY, CDR2 SVGAGI (reference sequence). There are 14 residues in the CDR3. The J segment lost 8 bases and the V segment lost 2 bases, leaving 7 bases of the junction unmatched.

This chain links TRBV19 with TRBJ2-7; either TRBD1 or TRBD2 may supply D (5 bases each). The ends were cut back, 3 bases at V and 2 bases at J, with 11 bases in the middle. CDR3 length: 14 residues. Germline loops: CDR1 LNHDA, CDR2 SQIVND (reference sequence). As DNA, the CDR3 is TGTGCCAGTAGTATCGACAGCGGCGCCTACGAGCAGTACTTC. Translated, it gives CASSIDSGAYEQYF.

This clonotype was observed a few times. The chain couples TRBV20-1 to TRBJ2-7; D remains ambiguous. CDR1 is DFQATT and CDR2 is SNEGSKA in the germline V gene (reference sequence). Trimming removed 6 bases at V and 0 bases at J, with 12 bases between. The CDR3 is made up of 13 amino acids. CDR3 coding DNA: TGCAGTGCGGCGACGCCGAGCTCCTACGAGCAGTACGTC. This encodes CSAATPSSYEQYV.

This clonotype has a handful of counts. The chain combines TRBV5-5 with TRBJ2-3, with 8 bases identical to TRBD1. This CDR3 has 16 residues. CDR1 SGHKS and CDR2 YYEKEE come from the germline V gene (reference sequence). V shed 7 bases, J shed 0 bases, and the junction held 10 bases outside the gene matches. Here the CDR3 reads CASGLPGTGSTDTQYF. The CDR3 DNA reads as TGTGCCAGCGGCCTCCCGGGGACAGGAAGCACAGATACGCAGTATTTT.

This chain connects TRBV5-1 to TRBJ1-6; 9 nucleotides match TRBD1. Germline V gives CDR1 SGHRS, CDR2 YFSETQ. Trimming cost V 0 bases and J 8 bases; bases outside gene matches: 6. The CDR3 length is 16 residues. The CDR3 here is CASSLERGTGHSPLHF. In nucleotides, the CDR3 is TGCGCCAGCAGCTTGGAGCGTGGGACAGGGCATTCACCCCTCCACTTT. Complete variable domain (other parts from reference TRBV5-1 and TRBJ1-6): KAGVTQTPRYLIKTRGQQVTLSCSPISGHRSVSWYQQTPGQGLQFLFEYFSETQRNKGNFPGRFSGRQFSNSRSEMNVSTLELGDSALYLCASSLERGTGHSPLHFGNGTRLTVT.

As DNA, the CDR3 is TGTGCCAGCAGCTTCGACAGGGGAGAGACCCAGTACTTC. It codes for CASSFDRGETQYF. This sequence joins TRBV7-2 and TRBJ2-5, with TRBD1 matching over 8 bases. The CDR3 covers 13 residues. Germline CDR1 SGHTA, CDR2 FQGNSA. V lost 3 bases and J lost 4; bases outside the gene matches: 1.

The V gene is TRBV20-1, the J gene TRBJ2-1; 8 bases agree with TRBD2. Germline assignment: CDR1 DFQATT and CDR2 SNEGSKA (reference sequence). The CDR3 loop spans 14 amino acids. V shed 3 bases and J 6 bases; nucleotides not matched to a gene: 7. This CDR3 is CSARAGGGFNEQFF. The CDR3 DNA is TGCAGTGCTAGGGCGGGGGGCGGTTTCAATGAGCAGTTCTTC.

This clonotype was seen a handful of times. The DNA of the CDR3 is TGCAGTGCGCCAGACAGGGGGCGATATGAAAAACTGTTTTTT. This encodes CSAPDRGRYEKLFF. The chain recombines TRBV20-1 with TRBJ1-4, with 10 bases that match TRBD1. CDR1 and CDR2 (germline): DFQATT, SNEGSKA (reference sequence). The V segment lost 6 bases and the J segment 6 bases; nucleotides outside the gene matches: 7. CDR3 length: 14 amino acids.

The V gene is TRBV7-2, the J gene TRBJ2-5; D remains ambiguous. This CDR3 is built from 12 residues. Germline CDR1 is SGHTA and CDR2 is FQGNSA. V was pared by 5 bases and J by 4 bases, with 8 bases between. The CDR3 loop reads CASSVSRETQYF. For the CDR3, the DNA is TGTGCCAGCAGCGTTTCGCGAGAGACCCAGTACTTC.

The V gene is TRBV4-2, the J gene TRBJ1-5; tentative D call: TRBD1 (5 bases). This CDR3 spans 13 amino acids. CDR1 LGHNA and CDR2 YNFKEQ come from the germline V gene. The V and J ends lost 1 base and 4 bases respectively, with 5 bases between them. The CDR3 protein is CASSQGQNQPQHF. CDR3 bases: TGTGCCAGCAGCCAAGGACAGAATCAGCCCCAGCATTTT.

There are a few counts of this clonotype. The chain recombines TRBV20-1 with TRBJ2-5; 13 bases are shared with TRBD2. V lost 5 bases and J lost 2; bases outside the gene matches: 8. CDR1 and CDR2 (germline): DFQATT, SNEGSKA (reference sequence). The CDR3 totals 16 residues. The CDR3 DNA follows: TGCAGTGCTTATTCGACTAGCGGGGGGACACAAGAGACCCAGTACTTC. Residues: CSAYSTSGGTQETQYF.